What follows are 10 T cell receptor beta chains derived from one specimen sequenced in a study of blood T cells in healthy people across ages (dated by TCRdb to about 2015). Receptor amplification or capture employed 5' RACE. TCRdb shows the sequencer as Illumina HiSeq 2500. A second PCR of roughly 7 to 12 cycles was performed with a sample-barcoded 5' primer and a J-beta primer mix. TCRdb reworked the public reads: Q25 trimming with fastp, MiXCR clone assembly, productive beta chains retained. All rows with the same CDR3 protein become a single entry with the most common DNA and genes. The sample table shows 450,000 to 650,000 distinct CDR3 sequences, and more than 20% are seen once. The leading ten clones occupy approximately 10% of the sample. The same specimen was also included in a second study, on T cells of mothers and their children.

The sequencing sample was made of blood. The source of these receptors is a boy between 10 and 17 years old in good health.

The chain recombines TRBV7-2 with TRBJ1-4; weak D call: TRBD1 (6 bases). Trimming pared 5 bases from V and 4 bases from J, leaving 11 bases between. The germline V gene encodes CDR1 SGHTA and CDR2 FQGNSA. The CDR3 sequence is 14 residues long. The CDR3 loop is CASSPGAVNEKLFF. The CDR3 nucleotides read TGTGCCAGCAGCCCGGGGGCAGTTAATGAAAAACTGTTTTTT.

Worth noting for this clonotype: A much larger clone lies one base from this, so it may be a read error. The chain couples TRBV28 to TRBJ2-5; possibly TRBD2 for D (5 bases). V gave up 11 bases and J gave up 2 bases, with 30 bases separating them. Germline-derived CDR1 and CDR2 are MDHEN and SYDVKM. The CDR3 has 18 amino acids. CDR3 sequence (DNA): TGTGCCGGCATCCCGGGCGGATGGTCGACCAGCGGTCAAGAGACCCAGTACTTC. Protein: CAGIPGGWSTSGQETQYF.

V and J are TRBV3-1 and TRBJ2-5; D is undetermined. V was clipped by 1 base and J by 2 bases, with 23 bases between them. Germline CDR1 LGHDT, CDR2 YNNKEL (reference sequence). The CDR3 totals 19 residues. The CDR3 loop is CASSQGYRTSEIIQETQYF. In DNA, the CDR3 is TGTGCCAGCAGCCAAGGGTATAGGACGTCCGAGATCATTCAAGAGACCCAGTACTTC.

This clonotype was seen a few times. The chain carries TRBV28 and TRBJ2-5, with D uncertain. The J call is uncertain, as TRBJ2-7 better fits the DNA end. The CDR3 has 17 amino acids. Per germline, CDR1 MDHEN and CDR2 SYDVKM. CDR3 protein: CASSFRLGPKSSYEQYF. The CDR3 nucleotides are TGTGCCAGCAGTTTCCGTCTCGGGCCTAAAAGCTCCTACGAGCAGTACTTC.

The J gene is TRBJ2-1, the V gene TRBV4-1; tentative D call: TRBD2 (5 bases). V gave up 4 bases and J gave up 0 bases, with 13 bases separating them. Per germline, CDR1 MGHRA and CDR2 YSYEKL. This CDR3 region has 16 residues. CDR3 sequence reads: CASSPGTRSSYNEQFF. For the CDR3, the DNA is TGCGCCAGCAGCCCCGGAACTAGGAGCTCCTACAATGAGCAGTTCTTC.

The V gene is TRBV20-1, the J gene TRBJ1-4; TRBD1 aligns across 7 bases. Looked up from germline, CDR1 is DFQATT and CDR2 is SNEGSKA (reference sequence). Trimming took 1 base from V and 5 from J; bases not matched to a gene: 7. This CDR3 is built from 15 residues. CDR3 in DNA: TGCAGTGCTAGAGGTCGACAGGGCCGGAATGAAAAACTGTTTTTT. Translation gives CSARGRQGRNEKLFF.

This chain connects TRBV6-4 to TRBJ2-2; D uncertain. The germline CDR1 and CDR2 sequences are MRHNA and SNTAGT. Trimming left V 0 bases short and J 0 bases short, with 8 bases between. The CDR3 covers 16 residues. The CDR3, as DNA: TGTGCCAGCAGTGACTCGAGTCGGTCGAACACCGGGGAGCTGTTTTTT. This encodes CASSDSSRSNTGELFF.

This clonotype showed up just a few times. The CDR3 bases are TGTGCCAGCGTAGACTCTATCAACTCCTACAATGAGCAGTTCTTC. Translating gives CASVDSINSYNEQFF. The chain recombines TRBV7-6 with TRBJ2-1; D remains unclear. Trimming left V 8 bases short and J 0 bases short, with 14 bases between. Germline assignment: CDR1 SGHVS and CDR2 FNYEAQ. The CDR3 sequence is 15 residues long.

The CDR3: CASSSASREDYGYTF. The CDR3 bases are TGTGCCAGCAGTTCGGCCTCGAGGGAGGACTATGGCTACACCTTC. The rearrangement links TRBV12-3 or TRBV12-4 to TRBJ1-2; D gene ambiguous. The CDR3 totals 15 residues. V lost 4 bases to trimming and J lost 3 bases, with 15 bases between them.

The rearrangement joins TRBV2 to TRBJ2-7; D is unresolved. Trimming shortened V by 0 bases and J by 3 bases, and 12 bases separated the two germline ends. The germline CDR1 and CDR2 sequences are SNHLY and FYNNEI. The CDR3 is made up of 15 amino acids. This CDR3 reads CASSEATGSYYEQYF. The CDR3 DNA is TGTGCCAGCAGTGAAGCGACCGGGTCCTACTACGAGCAGTACTTC.